This TCR beta chain was observed in a study of blood T cell repertoires in COVID-19. Study details: Sites across the United States, Italy and Spain contributed samples from acute and convalescent COVID-19.

Original data processing: Estimates of nucleated cell counts were drawn from the amplification of reference gene primers. Sequencing was performed with immunoSEQ multiplex PCR; in TCRdb, only in-frame clones are kept and a portion is missing. D and trimming come from the DNA, and the V and J calls and clone size come from that table. The sample consists of about 130,000 clones, about 89% of them appearing once. The CDR3 sequence is 15 residues long. Deletions cut 7 bases from V and 1 base from J, with 15 bases between. Germline-derived CDR1 and CDR2 are SGDLS and YYNGEE. The source is a man in his sixties with COVID-19, enrolled during active disease. Sequencing was performed on peripheral blood. The V and J genes are TRBV9 and TRBJ1-5; TRBD1 might be the D (6 bases). CDR3 sequence reads: CASGEGGGSNQPQHF. The CDR3 nucleotides are TGTGCCAGCGGGGAGGGAGGGGGAAGCAATCAGCCCCAGCATTTT.